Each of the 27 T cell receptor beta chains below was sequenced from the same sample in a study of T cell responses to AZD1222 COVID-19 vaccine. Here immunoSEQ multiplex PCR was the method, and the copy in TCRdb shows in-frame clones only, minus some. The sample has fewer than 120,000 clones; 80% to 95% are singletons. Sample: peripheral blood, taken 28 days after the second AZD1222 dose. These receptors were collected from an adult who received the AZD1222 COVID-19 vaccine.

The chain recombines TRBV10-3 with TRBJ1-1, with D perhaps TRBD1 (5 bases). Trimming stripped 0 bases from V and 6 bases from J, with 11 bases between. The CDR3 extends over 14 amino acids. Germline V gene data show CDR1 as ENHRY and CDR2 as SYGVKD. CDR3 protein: CAISESMGGAEAFF. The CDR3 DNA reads TGTGCCATCAGTGAGTCGATGGGGGGAGCTGAAGCTTTCTTT.

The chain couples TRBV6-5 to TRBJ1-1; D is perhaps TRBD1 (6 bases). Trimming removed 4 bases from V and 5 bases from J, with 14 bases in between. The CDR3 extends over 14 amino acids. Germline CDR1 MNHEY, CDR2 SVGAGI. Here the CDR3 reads CASSWRGGYTEAFF. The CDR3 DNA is TGTGCCAGCAGTTGGCGAGGGGGGTATACTGAAGCTTTCTTT.

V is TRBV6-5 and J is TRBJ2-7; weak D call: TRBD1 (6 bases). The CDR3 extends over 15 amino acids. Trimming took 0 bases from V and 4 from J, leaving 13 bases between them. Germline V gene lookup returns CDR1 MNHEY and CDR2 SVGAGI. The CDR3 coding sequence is TGTGCCAGCAGTTACTCTTACAGGGCAGAGTACGAGCAGTACTTC. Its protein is CASSYSYRAEYEQYF.

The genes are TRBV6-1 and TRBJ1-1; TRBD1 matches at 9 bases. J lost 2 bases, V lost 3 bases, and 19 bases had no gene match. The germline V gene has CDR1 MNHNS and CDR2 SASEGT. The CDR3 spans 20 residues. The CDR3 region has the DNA TGTGCCAGCAGTGACCGAATCCGGGGGCACGGACAGGGGACAAACACTGAAGCTTTCTTT. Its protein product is CASSDRIRGHGQGTNTEAFF.

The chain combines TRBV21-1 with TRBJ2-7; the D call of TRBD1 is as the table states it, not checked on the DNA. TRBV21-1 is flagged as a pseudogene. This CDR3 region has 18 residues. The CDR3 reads CASSKSCVSRGPIYEQYF. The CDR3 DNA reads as TGTGCCAGCAGCAAATCATGTGTTTCCAGGGGGCCCATTTACGAGCAGTACTTC.

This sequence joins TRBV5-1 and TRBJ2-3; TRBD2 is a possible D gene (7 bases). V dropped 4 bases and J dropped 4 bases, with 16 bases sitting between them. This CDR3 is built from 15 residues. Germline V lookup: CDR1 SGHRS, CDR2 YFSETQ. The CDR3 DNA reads TGCGCCAGCAGCCTGGGAGGGGGAGGGCCAGATACGCAGTATTTT. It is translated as CASSLGGGGPDTQYF.

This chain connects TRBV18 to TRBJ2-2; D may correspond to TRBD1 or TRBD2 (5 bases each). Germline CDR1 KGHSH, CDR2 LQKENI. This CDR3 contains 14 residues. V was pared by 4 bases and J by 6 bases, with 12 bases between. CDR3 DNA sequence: TGTGCCAGCTCACAGGCAGGGACCTCCGGGGAGCTGTTTTTT. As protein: CASSQAGTSGELFF.

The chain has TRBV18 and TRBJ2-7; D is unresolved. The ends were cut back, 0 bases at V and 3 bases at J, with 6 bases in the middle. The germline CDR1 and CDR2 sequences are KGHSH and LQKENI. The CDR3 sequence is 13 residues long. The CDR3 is CASSPPGIYEQYF. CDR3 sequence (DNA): TGTGCCAGCTCACCACCCGGAATCTACGAGCAGTACTTC.

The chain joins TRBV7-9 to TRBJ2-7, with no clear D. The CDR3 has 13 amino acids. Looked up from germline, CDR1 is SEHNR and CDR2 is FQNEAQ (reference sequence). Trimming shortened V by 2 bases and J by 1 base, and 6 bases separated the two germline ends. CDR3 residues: CASSLLPSYEQYF. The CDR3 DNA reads TGTGCCAGCAGCTTATTACCGTCCTACGAGCAGTACTTC.

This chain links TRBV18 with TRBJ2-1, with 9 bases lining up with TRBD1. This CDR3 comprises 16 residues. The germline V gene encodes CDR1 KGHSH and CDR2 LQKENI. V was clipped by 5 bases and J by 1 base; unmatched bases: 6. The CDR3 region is CASSGQGRTSYNEQFF. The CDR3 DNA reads TGTGCCAGCTCAGGACAGGGGCGGACATCCTACAATGAGCAGTTCTTC.

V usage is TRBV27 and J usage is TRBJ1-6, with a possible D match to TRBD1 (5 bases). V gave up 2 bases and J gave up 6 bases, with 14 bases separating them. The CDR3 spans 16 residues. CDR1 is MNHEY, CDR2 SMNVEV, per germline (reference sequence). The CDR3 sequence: CASSLGPGRRNSPLHF. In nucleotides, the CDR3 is TGTGCCAGCAGTTTAGGTCCAGGGAGGCGTAATTCACCCCTCCACTTT.

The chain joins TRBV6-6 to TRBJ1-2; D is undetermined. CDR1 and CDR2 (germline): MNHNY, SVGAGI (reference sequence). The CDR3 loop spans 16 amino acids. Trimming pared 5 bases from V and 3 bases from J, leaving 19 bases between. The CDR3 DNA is TGTGCCAGCAGTAAAACCGGAGACGGAGTAGACTATGGCTACACCTTC. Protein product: CASSKTGDGVDYGYTF.

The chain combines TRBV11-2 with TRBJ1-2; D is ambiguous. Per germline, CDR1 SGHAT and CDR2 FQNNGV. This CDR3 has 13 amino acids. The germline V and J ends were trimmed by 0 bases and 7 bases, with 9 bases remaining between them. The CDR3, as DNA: TGTGCCAGCAGCTTAGATTTAGTTGGTGGCTACACCTTC. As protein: CASSLDLVGGYTF.

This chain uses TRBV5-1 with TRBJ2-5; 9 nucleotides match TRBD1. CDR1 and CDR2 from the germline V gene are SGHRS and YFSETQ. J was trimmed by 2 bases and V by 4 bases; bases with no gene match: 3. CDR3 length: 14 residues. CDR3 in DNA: TGCGCCAGCAGCCCGGACAGGGGACAAGAGACCCAGTACTTC. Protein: CASSPDRGQETQYF.

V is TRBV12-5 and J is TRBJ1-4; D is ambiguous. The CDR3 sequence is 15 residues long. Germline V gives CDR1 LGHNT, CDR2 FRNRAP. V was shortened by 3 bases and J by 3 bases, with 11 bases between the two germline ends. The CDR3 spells CASGLQAGSNEKLFF. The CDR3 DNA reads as TGTGCTAGTGGTTTACAAGCCGGGTCTAATGAAAAACTGTTTTTT.

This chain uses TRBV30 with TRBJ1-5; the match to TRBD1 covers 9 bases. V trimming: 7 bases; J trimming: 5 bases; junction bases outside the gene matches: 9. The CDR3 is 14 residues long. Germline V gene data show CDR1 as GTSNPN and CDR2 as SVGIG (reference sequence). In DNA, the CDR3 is TGTGCCTACCGGGGGGACAGGGAGGATCAGCCCCAGCATTTT. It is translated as CAYRGDREDQPQHF.

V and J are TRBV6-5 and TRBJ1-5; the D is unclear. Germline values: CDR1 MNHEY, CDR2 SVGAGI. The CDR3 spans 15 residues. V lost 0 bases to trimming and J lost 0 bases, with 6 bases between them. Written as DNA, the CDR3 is TGTGCCAGCAGTTACTCGGTGGGTAGCAATCAGCCCCAGCATTTT. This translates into CASSYSVGSNQPQHF.

The CDR3 nucleotides are TGCAGTGCTAGTGGGGGACGGACGAACACTGAAGCTTTCTTT. It yields the protein CSASGGRTNTEAFF. V and J are TRBV20-1 and TRBJ1-1, with D perhaps matching TRBD1 (5 bases). The germline CDR1 and CDR2 sequences are DFQATT and SNEGSKA (reference sequence). This CDR3 comprises 14 residues. V dropped 3 bases and J dropped 1 base, with 12 bases sitting between them.

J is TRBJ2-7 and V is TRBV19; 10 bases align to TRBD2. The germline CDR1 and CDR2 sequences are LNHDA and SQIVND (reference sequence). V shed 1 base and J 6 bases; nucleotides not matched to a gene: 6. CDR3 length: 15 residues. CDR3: CASSIGGLAVVEQYF. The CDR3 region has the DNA TGTGCCAGTAGTATAGGTGGACTAGCGGTTGTCGAGCAGTACTTC.

The DNA of the CDR3 is TGTGCCATCGTTGGCGGTGGTTCTGGGGCCAACGTCCTGACTTTC. Its translation: CAIVGGGSGANVLTF. J is TRBJ2-6 and V is TRBV10-3, with unresolved D. The CDR3 consists of 15 residues. V lost 8 bases and J 1 base, leaving 12 bases between the germline ends. Germline V gene sequence: CDR1 ENHRY, CDR2 SYGVKD.

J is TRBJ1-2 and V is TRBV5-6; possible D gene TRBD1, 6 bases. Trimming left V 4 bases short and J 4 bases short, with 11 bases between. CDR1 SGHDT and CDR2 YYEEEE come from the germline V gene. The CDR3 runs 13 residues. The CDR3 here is CASSPTGLYGYTF. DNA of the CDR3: TGTGCCAGCAGCCCAACAGGGCTCTATGGCTACACCTTC.

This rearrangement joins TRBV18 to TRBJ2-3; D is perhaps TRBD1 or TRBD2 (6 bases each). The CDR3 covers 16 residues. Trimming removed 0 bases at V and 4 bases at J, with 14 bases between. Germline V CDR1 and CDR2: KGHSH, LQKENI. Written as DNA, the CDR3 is TGTGCCAGCTCACCACCTGAAGGGGGGCGGGCAGATACGCAGTATTTT. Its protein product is CASSPPEGGRADTQYF.

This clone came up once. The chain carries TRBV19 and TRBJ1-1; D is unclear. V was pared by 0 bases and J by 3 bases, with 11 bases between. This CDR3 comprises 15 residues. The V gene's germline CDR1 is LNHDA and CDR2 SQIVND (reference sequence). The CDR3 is CASSIDARWDTEAFF. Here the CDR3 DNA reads TGTGCCAGTAGTATAGACGCACGGTGGGACACTGAAGCTTTCTTT.

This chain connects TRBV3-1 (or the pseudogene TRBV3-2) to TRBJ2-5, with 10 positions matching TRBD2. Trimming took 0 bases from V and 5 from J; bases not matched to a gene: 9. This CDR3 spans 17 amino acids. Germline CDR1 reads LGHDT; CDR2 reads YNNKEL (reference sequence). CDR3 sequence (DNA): TGTGCCAGCAGCCAAGATAGAATAGCGGGGGGCTCGGAGACCCAGTACTTC. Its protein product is CASSQDRIAGGSETQYF.

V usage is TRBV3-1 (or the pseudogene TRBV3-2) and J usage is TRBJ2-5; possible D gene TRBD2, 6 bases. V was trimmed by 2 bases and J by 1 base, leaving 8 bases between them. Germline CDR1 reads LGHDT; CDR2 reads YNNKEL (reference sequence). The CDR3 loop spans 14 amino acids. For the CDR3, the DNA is TGTGCCAGCAGCCAACTAGCGATCCAAGAGACCCAGTACTTC. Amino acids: CASSQLAIQETQYF.

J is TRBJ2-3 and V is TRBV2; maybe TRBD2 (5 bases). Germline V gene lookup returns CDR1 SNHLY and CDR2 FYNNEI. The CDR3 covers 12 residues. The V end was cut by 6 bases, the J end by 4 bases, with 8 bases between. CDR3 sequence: CASRAGPDTQYF. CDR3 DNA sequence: TGTGCCAGCAGGGCGGGTCCAGATACGCAGTATTTT.

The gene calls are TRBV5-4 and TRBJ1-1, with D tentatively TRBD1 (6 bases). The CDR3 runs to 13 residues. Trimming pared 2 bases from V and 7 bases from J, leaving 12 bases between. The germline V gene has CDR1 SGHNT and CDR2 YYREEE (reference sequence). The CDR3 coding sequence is TGTGCCAGCAGCTTAGGACAGCATTTTGAAGCTTTCTTT. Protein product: CASSLGQHFEAFF.